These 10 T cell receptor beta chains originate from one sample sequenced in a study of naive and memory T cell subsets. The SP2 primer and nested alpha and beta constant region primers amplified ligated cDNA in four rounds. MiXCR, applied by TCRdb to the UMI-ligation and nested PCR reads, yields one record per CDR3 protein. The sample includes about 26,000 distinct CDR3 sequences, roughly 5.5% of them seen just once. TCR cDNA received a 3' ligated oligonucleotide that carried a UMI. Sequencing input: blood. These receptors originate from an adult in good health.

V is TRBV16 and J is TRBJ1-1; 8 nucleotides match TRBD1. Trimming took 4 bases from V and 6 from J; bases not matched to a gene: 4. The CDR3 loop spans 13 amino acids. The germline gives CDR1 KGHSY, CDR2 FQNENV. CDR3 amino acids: CASSPTGGAEAFF. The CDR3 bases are TGTGCCAGCAGCCCCACAGGGGGGGCTGAAGCTTTCTTT.

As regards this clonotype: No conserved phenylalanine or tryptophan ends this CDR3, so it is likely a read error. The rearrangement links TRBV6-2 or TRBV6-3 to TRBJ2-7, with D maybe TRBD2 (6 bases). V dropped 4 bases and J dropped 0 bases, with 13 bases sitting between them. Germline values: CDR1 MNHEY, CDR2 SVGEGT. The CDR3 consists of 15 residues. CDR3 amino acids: CASSSPQTSSYEQYS. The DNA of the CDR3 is TGTGCCAGCAGTTCACCCCAGACTAGCTCCTACGAGCAGTACTCC.

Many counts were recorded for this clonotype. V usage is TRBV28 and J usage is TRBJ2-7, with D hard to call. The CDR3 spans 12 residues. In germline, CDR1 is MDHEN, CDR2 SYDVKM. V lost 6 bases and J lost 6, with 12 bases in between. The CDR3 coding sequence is TGTGCCAGCAGCATAAACGCGCGCGAGCAGTACTTC. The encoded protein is CASSINAREQYF. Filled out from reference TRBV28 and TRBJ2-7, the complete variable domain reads DVKVTQSSRYLVKRTGEKVFLECVQDMDHENMFWYRQDPGLGLRLIYFSYDVKMKEKGDIPEGYSVSREKKERFSLILESASTNQTSMYLCASSINAREQYFGPGTRLTVT.

The CDR3 loop reads CASSPDSTTNTGELFF. DNA for the CDR3: TGTGCCAGCAGCCCGGACAGCACTACGAACACCGGGGAGCTGTTTTTT. This chain uses TRBV14 with TRBJ2-2; perhaps TRBD1 as D (6 bases). CDR1 and CDR2 (germline): SGHDN, FVKESK. CDR3 length: 16 amino acids. V was pared by 4 bases and J by 0 bases, with 12 bases between.

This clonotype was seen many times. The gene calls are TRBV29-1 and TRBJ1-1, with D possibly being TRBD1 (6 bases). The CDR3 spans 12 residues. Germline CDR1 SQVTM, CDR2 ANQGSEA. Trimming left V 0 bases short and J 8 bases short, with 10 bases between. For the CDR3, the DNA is TGCAGCGTTGAAGACAGTACAGGGGAAGCTTTCTTT. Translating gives CSVEDSTGEAFF.

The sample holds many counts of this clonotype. The CDR3 here is CSATKRDSASYNEQFF. The CDR3 nucleotides are TGCAGTGCTACAAAACGGGACTCTGCCTCCTACAATGAGCAGTTCTTC. This chain joins TRBV20-1 and TRBJ2-1; D is perhaps TRBD2 (6 bases). The germline CDR1 and CDR2 sequences are DFQATT and SNEGSKA (reference sequence). The V end was cut by 4 bases, the J end by 0 bases, with 16 bases between. The CDR3 is 16 amino acids.

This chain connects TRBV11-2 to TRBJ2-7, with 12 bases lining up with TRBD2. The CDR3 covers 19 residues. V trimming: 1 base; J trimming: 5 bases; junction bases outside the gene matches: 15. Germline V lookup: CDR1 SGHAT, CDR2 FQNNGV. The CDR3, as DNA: TGTGCCAGCAGCTTAGTACCTAGCGGGAGGGCGACCCGTGGTGACGAGCAGTACTTC. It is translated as CASSLVPSGRATRGDEQYF.

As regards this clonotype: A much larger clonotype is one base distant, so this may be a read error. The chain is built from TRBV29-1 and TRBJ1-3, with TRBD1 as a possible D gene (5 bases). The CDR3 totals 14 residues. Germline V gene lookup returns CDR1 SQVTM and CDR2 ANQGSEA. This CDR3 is CGVGGSQLGNTIYF. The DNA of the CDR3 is TGCGGCGTTGGGGGGTCACAACTTGGAAACACCATATATTTT.

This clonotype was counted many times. The CDR3 nucleotides are TGTGCCAGCAGCTTAGCATCCCGCTGGACAGTATCTGGAAACACCATATATTTT. This translates into CASSLASRWTVSGNTIYF. The chain couples TRBV7-2 to TRBJ1-3, with TRBD1 as a possible D gene (6 bases). The V end was cut by 0 bases, the J end by 1 base, with 16 bases between. In germline, CDR1 is SGHTA, CDR2 FQGNSA. This CDR3 is built from 18 residues. Looking up the rest from reference TRBV7-2 and TRBJ1-3 gives the full variable domain: GAGVSQSPSNKVTEKGKDVELRCDPISGHTALYWYRQSLGQGLEFLIYFQGNSAPDKSGLPSDRFSAERTGGSVSTLTIQRTQQEDSAVYLCASSLASRWTVSGNTIYFGEGSWLTVV.

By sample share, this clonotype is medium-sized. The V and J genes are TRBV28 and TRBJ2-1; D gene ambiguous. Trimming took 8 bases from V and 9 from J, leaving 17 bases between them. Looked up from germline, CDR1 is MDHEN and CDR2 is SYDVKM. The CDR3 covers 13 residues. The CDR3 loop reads CASGSDFQFEQFF. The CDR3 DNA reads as TGTGCCAGCGGGTCGGATTTTCAATTTGAGCAGTTCTTC.